Listed below are T cell receptor beta chains from one sample, sequenced in a study of blood T cell repertoires in COVID-19. Method: immunoSEQ multiplex PCR; TCRdb's copy keeps in-frame clones and lacks some. The sample holds about 130,000 clones; about 87% are singletons and the top ten take 9% to 12%. Sequenced: peripheral blood. The receptors were gathered from a man aged 50 to 59 with acute or convalescent COVID-19. Each CDR3 is given with its conserved first and last residue. The D gene is left open where the match is weak.

j_gene	v_gene	d_gene	CDR3aa
TRBJ2-3	TRBV3-1/TRBV3-2	TRBD2	CASSQYGGRTSTDTQYF
TRBJ1-4	TRBV5-4	TRBD1	CASSSFRDRGRNEKLFF
TRBJ2-2	TRBV11-2	-	CASSRHSRENTGELFF
TRBJ1-5	TRBV7-9	-	CASSLGLNQPQHF
TRBJ2-3	TRBV7-2	TRBD2	CASSTMTSAPPVPDTQYF
TRBJ2-2	TRBV5-6	-	CASSLGRTGISNTGELFF
TRBJ2-7	TRBV6-6	TRBD1	CASEPGTGFNEQYF
TRBJ2-7	TRBV20-1	TRBD2	CSASWPSGAYEQYF
TRBJ1-1	TRBV4-1	-	CASSQDSVRDFVTTEAFF
TRBJ1-2	TRBV19	-	CASSLDGLGGYTF
TRBJ2-2	TRBV6-2/TRBV6-3	TRBD1	CASSTGQGDTGELFF
TRBJ1-1	TRBV27	TRBD1	CASDSGAGGEAFF
TRBJ1-1	TRBV9	-	CASSVGPMNTEAFF
TRBJ2-1	TRBV9	TRBD1	CASSVAAGGYQQFF
TRBJ2-7	TRBV20-1	TRBD2	CSASFRGRAVDEQYF
TRBJ1-1	TRBV29-1	-	CSVRAHTEAFF
TRBJ1-1	TRBV2	-	CASSEALPVGAFF
TRBJ1-3	TRBV30	-	CAWSVRGGIGTIYF
TRBJ1-2	TRBV7-2	TRBD1	CASSKHRTGEAYGYTF
TRBJ2-5	TRBV9	TRBD2	CASSVETSGGVETQYF
TRBJ2-1	TRBV28	TRBD1	CASISGQGRLLFF
TRBJ2-1	TRBV19	TRBD2	CASSSRLAGGPYNEQFF
TRBJ2-2	TRBV4-1	-	CASSSPTGNTGELFF
TRBJ2-1	TRBV7-3	TRBD1	CASSLQGARNEQFF
TRBJ2-7	TRBV18	-	CASSPEGKGYEQYF
TRBJ1-5	TRBV28	TRBD1	CASSWTRTGNQPQHF
TRBJ1-2	TRBV7-2	-	CASSPGVGDYGYTF
TRBJ2-6	TRBV18	-	CASSPRDSFSGANVLTF
TRBJ2-1	TRBV5-1	-	CASSLGGASYNEQFF
TRBJ1-1	TRBV19	-	CASSTIQAPMNTEAFF
TRBJ1-2	TRBV7-2	-	CASSFGGDYGYTF
TRBJ2-3	TRBV24-1	-	CATSDSYRTDTQYF
TRBJ2-7	TRBV10-2	-	CASSDRRGYEQYF
TRBJ2-6	TRBV2	TRBD2	CASSDRTSASSGANVLTF
TRBJ1-2	TRBV12-5	TRBD1	CASGFHTDRGSGYTF
TRBJ2-7	TRBV11-2	-	CASSLTSPYEQYF
TRBJ2-2	TRBV4-2	-	CASSPITGELFF
TRBJ1-1	TRBV30	-	CAWSGMGKAFF
TRBJ1-1	TRBV28	-	CASSPGSPEAFF
TRBJ1-1	TRBV5-4	TRBD1	CASRYRGGTEAFF
TRBJ2-5	TRBV27	-	CASSLSRLSAETQYF
TRBJ1-6	TRBV9	-	CASSVGLDRSYNSPLHF
TRBJ2-7	TRBV7-9	-	CASSLGSESSHF
TRBJ1-2	TRBV27	TRBD1	CASSFDGQAFHGYTF
TRBJ1-1	TRBV5-4	TRBD1	CASRPGTAMNTEAFF
TRBJ1-2	TRBV6-5	TRBD1	CASRRTGGDGYGYTF
TRBJ1-1	TRBV15	-	CATTRNAGTNTEAFF
TRBJ1-3	TRBV19	-	CASTPTDRNTIYF
TRBJ2-1	TRBV4-2	TRBD2	CASSWGLAGGEQFF
TRBJ2-1	TRBV5-1	TRBD2	CASSLGWTSGRGSEQFF
TRBJ2-7	TRBV28	-	CASSSPGESPYEQYF
TRBJ1-2	TRBV30	TRBD1	CAWSTGGDYGYTF
TRBJ2-2	TRBV5-1	-	CASSPMTSIDTGELFF